This is a list of T cell receptor beta chains from one sample in a study of T-cell reconstitution after alpha-beta-depleted transplantation in children. In TCRdb, the PCR reads were re-called with MiXCR into one record per CDR3 protein. Altogether around 490,000 distinct CDR3 sequences are present, roughly 10% being singletons, with the ten largest covering less than 15%. Sequenced material: PBMCs, mostly from graft donor cells, taken 180 days after TCRalphabeta/CD19-depleted stem cell transplant. These receptors were taken from a female patient younger than 10 who had a stem cell transplant for aplastic anemia, so the T cells may come from the graft donor. Each CDR3 is given with its conserved first and last residue. The D gene is left open where the match is weak. Where a row states a size, it is once, few, many or the class of an expanded clone; other rows omit it.

v_call	d_call	j_call	clone_size	cdr3_aa	cdr3_nt
TRBV7-9	NA	TRBJ2-4	NA	CASSLAGGDIQYF	TGTGCCAGCAGCTTAGCGGGGGGTGACATTCAGTACTTC
TRBV5-1	NA	TRBJ2-7	NA	CASSTGSGPYEQYF	TGCGCCAGCAGCACGGGGTCAGGTCCCTACGAGCAGTACTTC
TRBV7-8	NA	TRBJ2-6	many	CASSQFSGANVLTF	TGTGCCAGCAGCCAGTTCTCTGGGGCCAACGTCCTGACTTTC
TRBV27	NA	TRBJ1-5	few	CASSFGPGASSAQHF	TGTGCCAGCAGTTTCGGTCCGGGCGCGAGTTCGGCCCAGCATTTT
TRBV7-2	NA	TRBJ2-5	few	CASSPGTRDAQYF	TGTGCCAGCAGCCCCGGGACCAGGGACGCTCAGTACTTC
TRBV11-1	NA	TRBJ2-7	NA	CASSPTWGGRSYEQYF	TGTGCCAGCAGCCCTACCTGGGGGGGCCGGTCCTACGAGCAGTACTTC
TRBV24-1	NA	TRBJ2-2	few	CATSDPGGGGNTGELFF	TGTGCCACCAGTGATCCCGGGGGCGGGGGAAACACCGGGGAGCTGTTTTTT
TRBV29-1	TRBD2	TRBJ2-2	many	CSVLLSGSHNTGELFF	TGCAGCGTCCTTCTTAGCGGGAGCCACAACACCGGGGAGCTGTTTTTT
TRBV7-2	NA	TRBJ2-4	NA	CASSLPDGKNIQYF	TGTGCCAGCAGCCTACCCGACGGCAAAAACATTCAGTACTTC
TRBV7-2	NA	TRBJ1-2	few	CASSLAQGRYGYTF	TGTGCCAGCAGCTTAGCACAGGGCCGATATGGCTACACCTTC
TRBV27	NA	TRBJ2-3	NA	CASSLEGPFRTDTQYF	TGTGCCAGCAGTCTTGAGGGCCCCTTTCGCACAGATACGCAGTATTTT
TRBV12-3/TRBV12-4	TRBD2	TRBJ2-2	NA	CASRPGLAGNTGELFF	TGTGCCAGCAGACCGGGACTAGCGGGAAACACCGGGGAGCTGTTTTTT
TRBV7-2	TRBD1	TRBJ2-5	NA	CASGQGEETQYF	TGTGCCAGCGGACAGGGTGAAGAGACCCAGTACTTC
TRBV9	TRBD1	TRBJ2-7	few	CASSEGTDKSYEQYF	TGTGCCAGCAGCGAAGGGACAGATAAATCCTACGAGCAGTACTTC